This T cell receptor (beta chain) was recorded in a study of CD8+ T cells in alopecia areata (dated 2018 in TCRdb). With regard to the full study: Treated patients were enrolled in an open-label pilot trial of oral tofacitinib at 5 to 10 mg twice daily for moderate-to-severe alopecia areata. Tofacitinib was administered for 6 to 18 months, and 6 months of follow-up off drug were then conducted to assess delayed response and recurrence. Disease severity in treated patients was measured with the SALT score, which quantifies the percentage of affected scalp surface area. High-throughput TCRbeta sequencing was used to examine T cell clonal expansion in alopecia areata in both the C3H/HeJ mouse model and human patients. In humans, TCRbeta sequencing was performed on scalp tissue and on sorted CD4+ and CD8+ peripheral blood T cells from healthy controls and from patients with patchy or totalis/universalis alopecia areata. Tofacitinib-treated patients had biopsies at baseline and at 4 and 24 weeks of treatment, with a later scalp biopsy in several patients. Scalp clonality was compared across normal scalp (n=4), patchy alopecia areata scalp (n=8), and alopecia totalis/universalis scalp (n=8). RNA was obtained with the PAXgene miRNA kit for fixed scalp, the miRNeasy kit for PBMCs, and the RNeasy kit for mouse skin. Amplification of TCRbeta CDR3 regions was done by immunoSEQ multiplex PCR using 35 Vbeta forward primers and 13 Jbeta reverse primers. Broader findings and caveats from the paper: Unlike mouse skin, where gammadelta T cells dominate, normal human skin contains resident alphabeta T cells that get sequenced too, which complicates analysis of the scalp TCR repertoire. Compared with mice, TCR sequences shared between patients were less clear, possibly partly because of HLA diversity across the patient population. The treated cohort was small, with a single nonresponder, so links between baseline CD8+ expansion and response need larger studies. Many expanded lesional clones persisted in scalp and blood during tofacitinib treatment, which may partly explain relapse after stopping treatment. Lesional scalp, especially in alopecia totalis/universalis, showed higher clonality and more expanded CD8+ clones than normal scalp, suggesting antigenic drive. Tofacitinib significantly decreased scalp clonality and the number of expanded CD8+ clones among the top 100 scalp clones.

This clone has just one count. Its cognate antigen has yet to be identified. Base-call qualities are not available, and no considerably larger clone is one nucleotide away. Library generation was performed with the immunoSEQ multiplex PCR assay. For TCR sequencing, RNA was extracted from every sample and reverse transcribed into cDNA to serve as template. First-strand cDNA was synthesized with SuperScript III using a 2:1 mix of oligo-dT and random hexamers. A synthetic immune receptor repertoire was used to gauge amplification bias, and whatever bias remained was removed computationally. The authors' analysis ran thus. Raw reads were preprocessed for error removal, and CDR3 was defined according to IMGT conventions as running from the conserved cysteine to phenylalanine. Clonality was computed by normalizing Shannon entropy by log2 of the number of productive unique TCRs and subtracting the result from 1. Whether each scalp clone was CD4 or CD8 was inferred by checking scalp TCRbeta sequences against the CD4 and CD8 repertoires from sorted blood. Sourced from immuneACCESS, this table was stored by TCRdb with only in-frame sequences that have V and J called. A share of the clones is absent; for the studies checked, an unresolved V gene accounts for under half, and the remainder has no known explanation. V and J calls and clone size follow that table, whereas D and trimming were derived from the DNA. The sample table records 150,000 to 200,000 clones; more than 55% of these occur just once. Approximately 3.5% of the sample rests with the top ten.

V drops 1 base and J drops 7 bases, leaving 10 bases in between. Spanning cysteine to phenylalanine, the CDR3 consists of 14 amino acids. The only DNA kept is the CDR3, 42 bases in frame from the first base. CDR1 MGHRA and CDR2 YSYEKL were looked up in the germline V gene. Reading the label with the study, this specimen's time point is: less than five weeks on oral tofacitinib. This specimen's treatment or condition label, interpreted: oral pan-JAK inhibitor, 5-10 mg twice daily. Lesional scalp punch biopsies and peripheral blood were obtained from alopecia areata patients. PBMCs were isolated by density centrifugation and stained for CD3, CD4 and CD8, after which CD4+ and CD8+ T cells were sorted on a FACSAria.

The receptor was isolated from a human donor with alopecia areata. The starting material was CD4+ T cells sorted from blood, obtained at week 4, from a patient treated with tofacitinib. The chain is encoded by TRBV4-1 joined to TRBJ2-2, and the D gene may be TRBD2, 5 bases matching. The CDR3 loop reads CASSQVTRVGELFF. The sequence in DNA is TGCGCCAGCAGCCAAGTAACGAGGGTCGGGGAGCTGTTTTTT.